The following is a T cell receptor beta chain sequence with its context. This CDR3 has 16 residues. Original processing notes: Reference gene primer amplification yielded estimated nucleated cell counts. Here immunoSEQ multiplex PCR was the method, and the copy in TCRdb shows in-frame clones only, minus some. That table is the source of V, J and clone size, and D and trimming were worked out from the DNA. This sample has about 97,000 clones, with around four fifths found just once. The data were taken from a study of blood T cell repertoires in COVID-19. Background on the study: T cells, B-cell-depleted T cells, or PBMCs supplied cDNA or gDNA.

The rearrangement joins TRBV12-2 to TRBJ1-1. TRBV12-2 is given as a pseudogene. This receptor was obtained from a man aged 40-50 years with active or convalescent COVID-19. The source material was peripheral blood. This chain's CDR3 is CASRHKGRYENTEAFF. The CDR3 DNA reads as TGTGCAAGTCGCCACAAGGGGAGGTATGAGAACACTGAAGCTTTCTTT.